This TCR beta chain was documented in a study of CD8 T cells in Susac syndrome. Germline CDR1 reads SGHRS; CDR2 reads YFSETQ. Trimming removed 3 bases at V and 3 bases at J, with 15 bases between. The CDR3 is 15 residues long. RNA amounts of about 0.45 to 1 ug underwent reverse transcription with random hexamers. TCRdb reprocessed the immunoSEQ multiplex PCR reads via MiXCR and lists one record per CDR3 protein. The sample contains under 200,000 distinct CDR3 sequences, approximately 95% of which appear only once. Material for sequencing was CD8+ T cells from PBMCs. This rearrangement joins TRBV5-1 to TRBJ1-2; D is unclear. This sequence originates from a human donor with Susac syndrome. For the CDR3, the DNA is TGCGCCAGCAGCTCCGTCCGGGGAGGAGACTATGGCTACACCTTC. Amino acids: CASSSVRGGDYGYTF.